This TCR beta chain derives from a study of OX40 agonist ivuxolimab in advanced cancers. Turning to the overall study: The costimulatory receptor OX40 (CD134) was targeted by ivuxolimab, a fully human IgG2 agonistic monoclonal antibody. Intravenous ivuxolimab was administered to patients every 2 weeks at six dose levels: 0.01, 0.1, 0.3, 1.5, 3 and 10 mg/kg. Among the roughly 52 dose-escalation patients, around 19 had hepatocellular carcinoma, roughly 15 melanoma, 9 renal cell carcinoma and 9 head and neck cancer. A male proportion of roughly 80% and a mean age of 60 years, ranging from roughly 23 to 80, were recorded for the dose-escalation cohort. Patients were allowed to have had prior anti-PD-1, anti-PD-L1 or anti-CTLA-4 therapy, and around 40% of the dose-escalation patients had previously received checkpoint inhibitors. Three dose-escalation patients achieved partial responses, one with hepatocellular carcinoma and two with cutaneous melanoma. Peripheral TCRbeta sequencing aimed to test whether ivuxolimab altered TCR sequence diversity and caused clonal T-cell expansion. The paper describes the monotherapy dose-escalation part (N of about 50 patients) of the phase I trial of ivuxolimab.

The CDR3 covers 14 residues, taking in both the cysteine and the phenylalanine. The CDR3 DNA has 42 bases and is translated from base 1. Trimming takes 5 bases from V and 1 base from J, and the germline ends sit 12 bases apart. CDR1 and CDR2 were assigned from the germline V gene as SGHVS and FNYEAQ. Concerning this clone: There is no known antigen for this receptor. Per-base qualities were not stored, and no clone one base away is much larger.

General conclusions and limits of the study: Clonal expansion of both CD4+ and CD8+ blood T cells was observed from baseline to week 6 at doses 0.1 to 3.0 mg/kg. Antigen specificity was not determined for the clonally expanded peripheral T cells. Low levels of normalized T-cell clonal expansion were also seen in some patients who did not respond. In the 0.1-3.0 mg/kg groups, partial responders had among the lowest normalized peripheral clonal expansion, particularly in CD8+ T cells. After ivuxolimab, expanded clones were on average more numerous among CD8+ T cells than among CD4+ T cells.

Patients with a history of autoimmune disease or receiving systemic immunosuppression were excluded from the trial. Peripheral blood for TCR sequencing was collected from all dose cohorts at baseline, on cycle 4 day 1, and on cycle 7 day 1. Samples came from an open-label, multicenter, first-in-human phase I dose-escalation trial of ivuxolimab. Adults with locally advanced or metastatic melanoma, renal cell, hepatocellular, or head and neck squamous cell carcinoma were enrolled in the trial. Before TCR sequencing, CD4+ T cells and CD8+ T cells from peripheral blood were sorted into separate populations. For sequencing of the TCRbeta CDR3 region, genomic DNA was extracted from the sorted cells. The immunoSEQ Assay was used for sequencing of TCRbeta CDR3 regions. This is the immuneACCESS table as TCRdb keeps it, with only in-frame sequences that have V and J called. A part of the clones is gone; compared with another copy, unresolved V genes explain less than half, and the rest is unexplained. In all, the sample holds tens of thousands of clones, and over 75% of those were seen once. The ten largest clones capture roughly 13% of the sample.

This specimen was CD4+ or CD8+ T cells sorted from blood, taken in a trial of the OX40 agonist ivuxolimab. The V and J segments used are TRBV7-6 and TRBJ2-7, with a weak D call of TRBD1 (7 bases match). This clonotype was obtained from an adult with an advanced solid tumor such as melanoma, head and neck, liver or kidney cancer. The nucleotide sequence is TGTGCCAGCAGCGCAGGGGGGATGTCCTACGAGCAGTACTTC. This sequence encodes CASSAGGMSYEQYF.